The sequence of this TCR beta chain was determined in a study of shared clonotypes between healthy human individuals. Whole-study findings and limits: Naive subsets, compared against memory subsets, generally had larger estimated richness values.

Note on this clone: Its antigen is currently unknown.

Original handling: Junction-only sequences without quality scores came from ImmunoSEQ, so filtering differed. Profiled with immunoSEQ multiplex PCR; TCRdb holds only in-frame clones, not every one. The V and J calls and clone size are taken from that table; D and trimming were inferred from the DNA. The sample consists of more than 600,000 clones, just over 90% of them appearing once. Germline V CDR1 and CDR2: SGHAT, FQNNGV. Losses at the gene ends were 5 bases for V and 2 bases for J; bases not matched to a gene: 9. The CDR3 is made up of 15 amino acids. CD45RO negativity and positive selection for CCR7 defined naive CD8 cells, a population that excluded terminally differentiated effector memory CD45RA+ cells. There were no recent acute infections or vaccinations among the donors, who were healthy HIV-negative adults.

This sequence originates from a man in his thirties or forties in good health. The chain couples TRBV11-2 to TRBJ2-7; 7 bases agree with TRBD1. Sequenced input: naive CD8+ T cells sorted from blood. The CDR3 DNA follows: TGTGCCAGCAGCCCAGGGACAGACTGGACCTACGAGCAGTACTTC. Translation: CASSPGTDWTYEQYF.